The 10 T cell receptor beta chains listed next were all sequenced from one sample in a study of technical replicates of blood from several donors. TCRdb's table, derived via immunoSEQ multiplex PCR, lists solely in-frame clones and lacks some. The table includes 60,000 to 90,000 clones, approximately 97% detected once. Sequencing used T cells isolated from PBMCs. The receptors stem from a human donor in good health.

This clone was seen only once. This chain joins TRBV15 and TRBJ1-1, with 11 bases aligning to TRBD1. The CDR3 runs 16 residues. Looked up from germline, CDR1 is LNHNV and CDR2 is YYDKDF (reference sequence). The V segment lost 0 bases and the J segment 9 bases; nucleotides outside the gene matches: 9. The CDR3 sequence: CATSREWGRDRGKAFF. In nucleotides, the CDR3 is TGTGCCACCAGCAGAGAGTGGGGCCGGGACAGGGGGAAAGCTTTCTTT.

The chain has TRBV7-6 and TRBJ2-7; no clear D gene. In germline, CDR1 is SGHVS, CDR2 FNYEAQ. V lost 2 bases and J lost 6, with 8 bases in between. The CDR3 has 12 amino acids. The CDR3 DNA sequence: TGTGCCAGCAGCTTATCTCTCCCCGAGCAGTACTTC. It codes for CASSLSLPEQYF. The whole variable domain, filled in from reference TRBV7-6 and TRBJ2-7, reads GAGVSQSPRYKVTKRGQDVALRCDPISGHVSLYWYRQALGQGPEFLTYFNYEAQQDKSGLPNDRFSAERPEGSISTLTIQRTEQRDSAMYRCASSLSLPEQYFGPGTRLTVT.

The V and J genes are TRBV28 and TRBJ1-1; TRBD1 might be the D (6 bases). The germline V and J ends were trimmed by 0 bases and 5 bases, with 16 bases remaining between them. Germline lookup yields CDR1 MDHEN and CDR2 SYDVKM. The CDR3 extends over 16 amino acids. Here the CDR3 reads CASSLWSRGVTTEAFF. The CDR3 DNA sequence: TGTGCCAGCAGTTTATGGAGCAGGGGAGTGACGACTGAAGCTTTCTTT.

This sequence joins TRBV4-2 and TRBJ2-3; 8 nucleotides align to TRBD1. Germline values: CDR1 LGHNA, CDR2 YNFKEQ. V trimming: 4 bases; J trimming: 3 bases; junction bases outside the gene matches: 0. The CDR3 contains 13 residues. The CDR3 DNA is TGTGCCAGCAGCCGGACAGGGACAGATACGCAGTATTTT. Encoded protein: CASSRTGTDTQYF.

The CDR3 sequence is CATRQGAHQPQHF. CDR3 bases: TGCGCCACACGACAGGGGGCTCACCAGCCCCAGCATTTT. The chain links TRBV10-2 to TRBJ1-5, with TRBD1 identical over 10 bases. CDR1 WSHSY and CDR2 SAAADI come from the germline V gene. V shed 10 bases, J shed 7 bases, and the junction held 7 bases outside the gene matches. The CDR3 loop spans 13 amino acids.

CDR3 sequence reads: CASINRERGEKLFF. The CDR3 nucleotides read TGTGCCAGTATTAACAGGGAAAGAGGTGAAAAACTGTTTTTT. The chain combines TRBV19 with TRBJ1-4; perhaps TRBD1 as D (6 bases). CDR3 length equals 14 residues. Germline V CDR1 and CDR2: LNHDA, SQIVND (reference sequence). The ends were cut back, 7 bases at V and 7 bases at J, with 16 bases in the middle.

The J gene is TRBJ2-7, the V gene TRBV7-2; 7 bases agree with TRBD2. The CDR3 runs to 14 residues. Germline V gives CDR1 SGHTA, CDR2 FQGNSA. With V trimmed by 3 bases and J by 6 bases, 8 bases remained unmatched. The CDR3 DNA reads TGTGCCAGCAGCTTTATCCCCGGGACTACCGAGCAGTACTTC. Amino acid sequence: CASSFIPGTTEQYF.

The count of this clone is one. This chain connects TRBV6-4 to TRBJ2-1; a possible D gene is TRBD2 (6 bases). The CDR3 consists of 14 residues. From germline, CDR1 is MRHNA and CDR2 SNTAGT. Trimming took 9 bases from V and 5 from J, leaving 17 bases between them. The CDR3: CASQRIADDNEQFF. CDR3 sequence (DNA): TGTGCCAGTCAAAGAATAGCGGATGACAATGAGCAGTTCTTC.

The rearrangement joins TRBV6-5 to TRBJ2-7; unclear D gene. This CDR3 is 11 amino acids long. Trimming shortened V by 10 bases and J by 5 bases, and 12 bases separated the two germline ends. Germline assignment: CDR1 MNHEY and CDR2 SVGAGI. Written as DNA, the CDR3 is TGTGCCACAGGTAGAGACCACGAGCAGTACTTC. Protein sequence: CATGRDHEQYF.

This chain links TRBV29-1 with TRBJ1-5; D remains unclear. Trimming cost V 8 bases and J 4 bases, with 12 bases left between them. Germline CDR1 reads SQVTM; CDR2 reads ANQGSEA. There are 12 residues in the CDR3. As DNA, the CDR3 is TGCAGCAGGCCTCCGGGGAATCAGCCCCAGCATTTT. Its translation: CSRPPGNQPQHF.